This T cell receptor (beta chain) is drawn from a study of blood T cell repertoires in COVID-19. Study in general: Nucleic acid was either cDNA or gDNA, and it came from T cells, B-cell-depleted T cells, or PBMCs.

Authors' processing steps: For nucleated cells, counts were estimated from reference gene primer amplification. Here immunoSEQ multiplex PCR was the method, and the copy in TCRdb shows in-frame clones only, minus some. Clone size and the V and J calls come from that table; the DNA yielded D and trimming. In the table there are 170,000 or so clones, 75% to 90% of which are singletons. While infection was still active, Seattle patients were enrolled and then followed longitudinally. This CDR3 has 14 amino acids. Losses at the gene ends were 5 bases for V and 2 bases for J; bases not matched to a gene: 6. The germline V gene has CDR1 SGHAT and CDR2 FQNNGV.

The receptor was derived from a woman between 40 and 50 years old with COVID-19, enrolled during active disease. The chain has TRBV11-2 and TRBJ2-7, with 7 bases that match TRBD1. The source material was peripheral blood. As DNA, the CDR3 is TGTGCCAGCAGCCCCCAGGGGACAGCCTACGAGCAGTACTTC. Translated, it gives CASSPQGTAYEQYF.